The entry below describes one T cell receptor (beta chain). At the DNA level, this CDR3 is encoded by other sequences in the same sample as well. The table came from immunoSEQ multiplex PCR; TCRdb's copy has only in-frame clones and leaves some out. The sample includes over 150,000 clones, 85% to 95% of them seen just once. This sample is part of a study of T cell responses to AZD1222 COVID-19 vaccine. This CDR3 has 18 residues. J lost 6 bases, V lost 5 bases, and 18 bases had no gene match. CDR1 and CDR2 (germline): MNHEY, SMNVEV (reference sequence). The chain links TRBV27 to TRBJ2-7; 11 bases align to TRBD1. The TCR sequence derives from an adult who received the AZD1222 COVID-19 vaccine. The specimen comprised peripheral blood, sampled 28 days after the second AZD1222 dose. The CDR3: CASSRAGTGGILGIEQYF. DNA of the CDR3: TGTGCCAGCAGTAGGGCCGGGACAGGGGGTATCCTAGGGATCGAGCAGTACTTC.